A selection of T cell receptor beta chains follows, all from one sample in a study of beta chain features in type 1 diabetes. The protocol was immunoSEQ multiplex PCR, while the TCRdb copy is restricted to in-frame clones and leaves out a portion. The profile shows roughly 140,000 clones, around 10% of them singletons. Input material: central memory CD4+ T cells from blood. Source of these receptors: a man younger than 35 in good health. CDR3s include the opening cysteine and the closing phenylalanine or tryptophan. D genes are given only for firm matches. The size entry is marked missing in some rows and otherwise reads once, few, many or a size class.

cdr3_nt	cdr3_aa	d_call	clone_size	v_call	j_call
TGTGCCAGCAAAGGGAGGGACAAAAACATTCAGTACTTC	CASKGRDKNIQYF	TRBD2	few	TRBV28	TRBJ2-4
TGTGCCAGCAGCCAAGGGTCAGGGGCTAAGGGGGATTCACCCCTCCACTTT	CASSQGSGAKGDSPLHF	-	-	TRBV9	TRBJ1-6
TGTGCCAGCAGTTTCGTAGCGGGGGTTACGAACACCGGGGAGCTGTTTTTT	CASSFVAGVTNTGELFF	TRBD2	-	TRBV27	TRBJ2-2
TGTGCCAGCAGCCCCGGGACAGGCCCCTATGGCTACACCTTC	CASSPGTGPYGYTF	TRBD1	few	TRBV7-2	TRBJ1-2
TGCGCCAGCAGCCAAGATATGCATGAGCAGTTCTTC	CASSQDMHEQFF	-	-	TRBV4-3	TRBJ2-1
TGTGCCAGCTCACCACAGACTAGCGGACGCTACAATGAGCAGTTCTTC	CASSPQTSGRYNEQFF	TRBD2	few	TRBV18	TRBJ2-1
TGTGCCAGCAGCCTCCAGGGATCCTATACAGATACGCAGTATTTT	CASSLQGSYTDTQYF	-	-	TRBV9	TRBJ2-3
TGTGCCAGCAGCGCGAACACAGATACGCAGTATTTT	CASSANTDTQYF	-	-	TRBV7-9	TRBJ2-3
TGTGCCAGCAGCGCCCCGCCGGGGTTAGTGGGCATCCAAGAGACCCAGTACTTC	CASSAPPGLVGIQETQYF	-	-	TRBV9	TRBJ2-5
TGCAGCGTTGAAGGAAGTGACAGGGACACAGATACGCAGTATTTT	CSVEGSDRDTDTQYF	TRBD1	few	TRBV29-1	TRBJ2-3
TGTGCCAGCAGCCAAGACCCCACTTCGGGTAGCGGGGGGAGGACAGATACGCAGTATTTT	CASSQDPTSGSGGRTDTQYF	TRBD2	-	TRBV4-2	TRBJ2-3
TGTGCCAGCAGCTCAGAGTGGGGCAGTGAGACCCAGTACTTC	CASSSEWGSETQYF	-	-	TRBV7-2	TRBJ2-5
TGTGCCAGCAGCCGAACAGGGGGCCGAGAGACCCAGTACTTC	CASSRTGGRETQYF	TRBD1	few	TRBV7-9	TRBJ2-5
TGTGCCAGCAGCAGAACCGGGACAGGGGAAAAGAACACTGAAGCTTTCTTT	CASSRTGTGEKNTEAFF	TRBD1	few	TRBV7-2	TRBJ1-1
TGTGCCAGCAGCGGGGATGGGAACACATACTACGAGCAGTACTTC	CASSGDGNTYYEQYF	-	-	TRBV9	TRBJ2-7
TGCGCCAGCAGCCAACAGAGCACAGATACGCAGTATTTT	CASSQQSTDTQYF	-	-	TRBV4-3	TRBJ2-3
TGTGCCAGCAGCTTAGATACAGGGGGCTTCTATGGCTACACCTTC	CASSLDTGGFYGYTF	TRBD1	few	TRBV7-8	TRBJ1-2
TGTGCCATCAGTGCGGGTTCCTACGAGCAGTACTTC	CAISAGSYEQYF	-	few	TRBV10-3	TRBJ2-7
TGTGCCAGCAGCCAGACTAGCGGTACCTACGAGCAGTACTTC	CASSQTSGTYEQYF	TRBD2	few	TRBV27	TRBJ2-7
TGTGCCAGCAGCCACCGGGAGTCGATCGACAATGAGCAGTTCTTC	CASSHRESIDNEQFF	-	few	TRBV11-1	TRBJ2-1
TGTGCCAGCAGCCCCATCGGACTAGCGGGAACCTCCTACAATGAGCAGTTCTTC	CASSPIGLAGTSYNEQFF	TRBD2	-	TRBV7-3	TRBJ2-1
TGCAGCGTCGCCGCCGGGAACACTGAAGCTTTCTTT	CSVAAGNTEAFF	-	few	TRBV29-1	TRBJ1-1
TGTGCCAGCAGAACCGGGACAGGGGTCTACAATGAGCAGTTCTTC	CASRTGTGVYNEQFF	TRBD1	few	TRBV7-2	TRBJ2-1
TGTGCCAGCAGCCGACCAGGGACAGTCCCCTTCGAGCAGTACTTC	CASSRPGTVPFEQYF	TRBD1	few	TRBV6-6	TRBJ2-7
TGTGCCAGCAGTTTAGCGGGGACAGGGTACCAAGAGACCCAGTACTTC	CASSLAGTGYQETQYF	TRBD1	-	TRBV27	TRBJ2-5
TGTGCCAGCAGCCCCCCCCGGGGGCTTAACTATGGCTACACCTTC	CASSPPRGLNYGYTF	-	few	TRBV5-6	TRBJ1-2
TGTGCCAGCAGCGCCAATACGGTAGAGACCCAGTACTTC	CASSANTVETQYF	-	-	TRBV9	TRBJ2-5
TGCGCCAGCAGCTTGGCCCTGGGACAGGGTACCTACGAGCAGTACTTC	CASSLALGQGTYEQYF	TRBD1	few	TRBV5-1	TRBJ2-7
TGTGCCAGCAGCCCGGGACTAGCCAGTTCGACCCAGTACTTC	CASSPGLASSTQYF	TRBD2	few	TRBV7-2	TRBJ2-5
TGTGCCATCGCGAGCGGGGGGTCGGATGAGCAGTTCTTC	CAIASGGSDEQFF	TRBD2	few	TRBV10-3	TRBJ2-1
TGTGCCAGCAGCGTAGAGTGGGGGGCGAATGAAAAACTGTTTTTT	CASSVEWGANEKLFF	-	-	TRBV9	TRBJ1-4
TGCGCCAGCAGTCCCGCCCAGGGGGGTAACCATCAGCCCCAGCATTTT	CASSPAQGGNHQPQHF	TRBD1	many	TRBV23-1	TRBJ1-5
TGCAGCGTCAAACGGGCTATGAACACTGAAGCTTTCTTT	CSVKRAMNTEAFF	-	-	TRBV29-1	TRBJ1-1
TGCGCCAGCAGCTGGGGTAAGGCTGGGGCCAACGTCCTGACTTTC	CASSWGKAGANVLTF	-	-	TRBV5-1	TRBJ2-6
TGTGCCAGCAGTCTACAGGGCTACTATGGCTACACCTTC	CASSLQGYYGYTF	-	-	TRBV28	TRBJ1-2